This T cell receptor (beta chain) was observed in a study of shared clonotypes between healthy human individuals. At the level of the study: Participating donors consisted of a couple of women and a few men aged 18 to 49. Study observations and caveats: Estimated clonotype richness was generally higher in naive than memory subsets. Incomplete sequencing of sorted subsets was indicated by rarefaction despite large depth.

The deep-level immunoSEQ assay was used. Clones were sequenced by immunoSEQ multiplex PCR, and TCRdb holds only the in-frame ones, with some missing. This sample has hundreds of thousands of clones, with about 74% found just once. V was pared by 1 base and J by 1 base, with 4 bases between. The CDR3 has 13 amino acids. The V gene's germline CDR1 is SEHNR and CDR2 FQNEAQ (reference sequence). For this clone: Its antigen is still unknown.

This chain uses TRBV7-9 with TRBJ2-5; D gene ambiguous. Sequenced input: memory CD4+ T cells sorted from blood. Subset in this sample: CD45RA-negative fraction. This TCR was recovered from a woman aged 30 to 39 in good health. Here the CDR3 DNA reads TGTGCCAGCAGCTTAGTAACCCAAGAGACCCAGTACTTC. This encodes CASSLVTQETQYF.